Below, 13 T cell receptor beta chains from the same sample are listed, as sequenced in a study of blood T cell repertoires in COVID-19 (dated by TCRdb to about 2020). To prepare the library, the immunoSEQ multiplex PCR assay was applied. TCRdb obtained this table from immuneACCESS and retained in-frame rearrangements with V and J assigned. These tables miss some clones; where compared with another copy, unresolved V genes account for less than half of the shortfall, and the remainder is unexplained. Recorded for this sample are approximately 230,000 clones; approximately 80% of them occurred a single time. The ten largest clonotypes hold over 12% of the sample. The sample was PBMCs or T cells enriched from blood (not recorded which). The receptors here all came from a man aged 35-49 years who had recovered from COVID-19.

This chain uses TRBV24-1 with TRBJ1-2; maybe TRBD1 (6 bases). CDR1 KGHDR and CDR2 SFDVKD come from the germline V gene. The CDR3 totals 15 residues. Trimming removed 3 bases at V and 8 bases at J, with 18 bases between. The CDR3, as DNA: TGTGCCACCAGTGATCGAAGTAAACAGGGCTACGGCTACACCTTC. Its protein product is CATSDRSKQGYGYTF.

J is TRBJ1-1 and V is TRBV3-1 (or the pseudogene TRBV3-2); D remains unclear. The CDR3 totals 14 residues. CDR1 LGHDT and CDR2 YNNKEL come from the germline V gene (reference sequence). The ends were cut back, 5 bases at V and 1 base at J, with 11 bases in the middle. CDR3 sequence: CASSERSKNTEAFF. CDR3 coding DNA: TGTGCCAGCAGCGAGCGATCCAAGAACACTGAAGCTTTCTTT.

The J gene is TRBJ2-1, the V gene TRBV6-4; possible D gene TRBD2, 5 bases. Germline lookup yields CDR1 MRHNA and CDR2 SNTAGT. With 0 bases removed from V and 13 bases from J, the gap between germline ends came to 13 bases. This CDR3 region has 13 residues. In nucleotides, the CDR3 is TGTGCCAGCAGTGACTCCGGACTCGTACCCCAGTTCTTC. Translating gives CASSDSGLVPQFF.

This chain links TRBV5-1 with TRBJ2-3; 7 nucleotides agree with TRBD1. J gave up 0 bases and V 3 bases, and 7 bases lay outside the gene matches. The germline V gene has CDR1 SGHRS and CDR2 YFSETQ. This CDR3 contains 16 residues. CDR3 sequence (DNA): TGCGCCAGCAGCTGGATGACAGGGATGAGCACAGATACGCAGTATTTT. It specifies CASSWMTGMSTDTQYF.

The chain links TRBV28 to TRBJ1-1, with D perhaps TRBD1 (6 bases). CDR3 size: 15 residues. The V end was cut by 4 bases, the J end by 8 bases, with 20 bases between. The germline V gene encodes CDR1 MDHEN and CDR2 SYDVKM. The CDR3 region has the DNA TGTGCCAGCAGTTACAACCAAGGACAGCCTATCGAAGCTTTCTTT. Protein: CASSYNQGQPIEAFF.

The V call is TRBV4-3, the J call TRBJ1-2; D is perhaps TRBD1 (6 bases). The CDR3 runs 14 residues. Germline CDR1 LGHNA, CDR2 YSLEER. V dropped 0 bases and J dropped 5 bases, with 10 bases sitting between them. The CDR3 DNA is TGCGCCAGCAGCCAAGAACCACAGGGATATGGCTACACCTTC. Translated, it gives CASSQEPQGYGYTF.

V and J are TRBV7-9 and TRBJ1-5; the match to TRBD1 covers 10 bases. The trim removed 5 bases at V and 5 bases at J, leaving 6 bases unmatched. The CDR3 is made up of 15 amino acids. Germline V CDR1 and CDR2: SEHNR, FQNEAQ (reference sequence). CDR3 coding DNA: TGTGCCAGCAGCCCAGGGACAGGGGCTGATCAGCCCCAGCATTTT. Translation gives CASSPGTGADQPQHF.

This rearrangement joins TRBV28 to TRBJ1-5, with TRBD1 identical over 7 bases. V shed 6 bases and J 7 bases; nucleotides not matched to a gene: 12. The CDR3 length is 15 residues. Germline V gene sequence: CDR1 MDHEN, CDR2 SYDVKM. CDR3 nucleotides: TGTGCCAGCAGAGGGATACAGGGGATAGGGCAGCCCCAGCATTTT. As protein: CASRGIQGIGQPQHF.

The V call is TRBV6-1, the J call TRBJ1-2; possible D gene TRBD1, 5 bases. CDR1 and CDR2 (germline): MNHNS, SASEGT. V was pared by 4 bases and J by 7 bases, with 13 bases between. There are 13 residues in the CDR3. CDR3 sequence reads: CASSVAREGGYTF. CDR3 DNA: TGTGCCAGCAGTGTTGCCAGGGAGGGTGGCTACACCTTC.

This clone was observed a handful of times. The chain links TRBV28 to TRBJ1-2; TRBD1 is a possible D gene (5 bases). From germline, CDR1 is MDHEN and CDR2 SYDVKM. Trimming cost V 5 bases and J 8 bases, with 15 bases left between them. This CDR3 region has 13 residues. The CDR3 bases are TGTGCCAGCAGTCCCCGGGGGGACGAAGGCTACACCTTC. This sequence encodes CASSPRGDEGYTF.

The chain employs TRBV15 and TRBJ1-2; weak D call: TRBD1 (6 bases). Trimming stripped 5 bases from V and 3 bases from J, with 16 bases between. The germline gives CDR1 LNHNV, CDR2 YYDKDF (reference sequence). This CDR3 is built from 15 residues. CDR3 residues: CATSARGGLYYGYTF. For the CDR3, the DNA is TGTGCCACCAGCGCCCGGGGGGGGCTGTACTATGGCTACACCTTC.

The chain links TRBV7-3 to TRBJ2-6; no clear D gene. Per germline, CDR1 SGHTA and CDR2 FQGTGA. The CDR3 is 16 residues long. Trimming removed 0 bases at V and 0 bases at J, with 6 bases between. The CDR3 sequence: CASSLTYSSGANVLTF. CDR3 sequence (DNA): TGTGCCAGCAGCTTAACGTACAGCTCTGGGGCCAACGTCCTGACTTTC.

This sequence joins TRBV7-6 and TRBJ2-2; the D is unclear. This CDR3 is 15 amino acids long. V lost 4 bases, J lost 3 bases, and 12 bases lay in between. Germline assignment: CDR1 SGHVS and CDR2 FNYEAQ. This chain's CDR3 is CASSSRDRDTGELFF. CDR3 bases: TGTGCCAGCAGCTCTAGAGACCGGGACACCGGGGAGCTGTTTTTT.